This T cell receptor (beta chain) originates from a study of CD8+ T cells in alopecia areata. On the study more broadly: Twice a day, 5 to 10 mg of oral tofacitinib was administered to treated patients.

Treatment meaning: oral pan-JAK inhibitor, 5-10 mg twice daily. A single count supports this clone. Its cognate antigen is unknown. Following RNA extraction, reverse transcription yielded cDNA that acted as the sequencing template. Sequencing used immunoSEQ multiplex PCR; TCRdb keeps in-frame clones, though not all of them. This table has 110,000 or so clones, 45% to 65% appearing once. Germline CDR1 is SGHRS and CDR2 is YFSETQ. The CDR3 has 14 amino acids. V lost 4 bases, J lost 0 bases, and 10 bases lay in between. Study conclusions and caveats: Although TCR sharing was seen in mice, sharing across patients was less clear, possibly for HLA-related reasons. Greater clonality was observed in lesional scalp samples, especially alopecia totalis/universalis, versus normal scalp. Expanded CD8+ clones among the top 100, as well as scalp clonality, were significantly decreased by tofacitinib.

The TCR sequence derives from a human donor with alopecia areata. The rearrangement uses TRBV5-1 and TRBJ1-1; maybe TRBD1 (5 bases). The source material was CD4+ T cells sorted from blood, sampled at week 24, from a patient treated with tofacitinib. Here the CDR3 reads CASSPGAMNTEAFF. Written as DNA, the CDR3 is TGCGCCAGCAGCCCCGGGGCAATGAACACTGAAGCTTTCTTT.